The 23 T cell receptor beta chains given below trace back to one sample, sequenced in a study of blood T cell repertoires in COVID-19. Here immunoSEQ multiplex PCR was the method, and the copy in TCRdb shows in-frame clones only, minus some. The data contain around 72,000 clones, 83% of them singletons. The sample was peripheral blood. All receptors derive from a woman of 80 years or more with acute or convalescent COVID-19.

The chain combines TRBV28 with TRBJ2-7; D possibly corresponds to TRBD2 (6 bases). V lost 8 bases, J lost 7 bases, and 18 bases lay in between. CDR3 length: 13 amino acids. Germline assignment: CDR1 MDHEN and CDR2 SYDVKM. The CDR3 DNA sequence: TGTGCCAGCTTTAGCGGTAGTGGGCTTGAGCAGTACTTC. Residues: CASFSGSGLEQYF.

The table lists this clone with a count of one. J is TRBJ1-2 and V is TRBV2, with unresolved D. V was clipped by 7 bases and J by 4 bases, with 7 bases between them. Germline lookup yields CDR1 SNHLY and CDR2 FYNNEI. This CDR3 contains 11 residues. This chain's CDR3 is CASMAGYGYTF. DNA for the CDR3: TGTGCCAGCATGGCAGGCTATGGCTACACCTTC.

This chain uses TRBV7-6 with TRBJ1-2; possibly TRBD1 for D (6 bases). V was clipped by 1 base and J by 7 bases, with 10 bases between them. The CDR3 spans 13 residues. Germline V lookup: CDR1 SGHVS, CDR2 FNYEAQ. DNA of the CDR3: TGTGCCAGCAGCTTAGGGACAGACCTTGGCTACACCTTC. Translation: CASSLGTDLGYTF.

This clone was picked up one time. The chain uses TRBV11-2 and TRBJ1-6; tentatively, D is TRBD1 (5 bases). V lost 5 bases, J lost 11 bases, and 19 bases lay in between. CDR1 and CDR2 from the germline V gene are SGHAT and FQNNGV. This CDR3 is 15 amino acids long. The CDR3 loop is CASSRLLGGSAPLHF. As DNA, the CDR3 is TGTGCCAGCAGCCGCCTGCTGGGGGGTTCAGCACCCCTCCACTTT.

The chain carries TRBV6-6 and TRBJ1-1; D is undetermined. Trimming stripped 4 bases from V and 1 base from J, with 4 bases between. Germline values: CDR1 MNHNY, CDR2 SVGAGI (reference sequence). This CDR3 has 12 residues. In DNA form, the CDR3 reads TGTGCCAGCAGTTCCCAGAACACTGAAGCTTTCTTT. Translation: CASSSQNTEAFF.

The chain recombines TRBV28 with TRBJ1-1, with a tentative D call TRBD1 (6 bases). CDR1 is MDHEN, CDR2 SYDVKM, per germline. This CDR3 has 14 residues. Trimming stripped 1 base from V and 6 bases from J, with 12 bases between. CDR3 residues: CASSLLGALAEAFF. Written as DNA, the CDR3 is TGTGCCAGCAGTTTATTGGGGGCGCTTGCTGAAGCTTTCTTT. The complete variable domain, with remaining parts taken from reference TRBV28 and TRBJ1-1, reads DVKVTQSSRYLVKRTGEKVFLECVQDMDHENMFWYRQDPGLGLRLIYFSYDVKMKEKGDIPEGYSVSREKKERFSLILESASTNQTSMYLCASSLLGALAEAFFGQGTRLTVV.

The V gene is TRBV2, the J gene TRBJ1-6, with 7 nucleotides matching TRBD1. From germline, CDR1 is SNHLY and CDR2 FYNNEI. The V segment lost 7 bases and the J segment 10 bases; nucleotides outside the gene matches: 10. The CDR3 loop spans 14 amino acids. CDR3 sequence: CASTGTAKGSPLHF. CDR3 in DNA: TGTGCCAGCACTGGGACAGCCAAAGGGTCACCCCTCCACTTT.

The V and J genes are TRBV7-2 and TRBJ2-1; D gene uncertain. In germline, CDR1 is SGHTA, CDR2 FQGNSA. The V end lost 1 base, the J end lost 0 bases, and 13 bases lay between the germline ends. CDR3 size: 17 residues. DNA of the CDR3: TGTGCCAGCAGCTTAGAACTGGGCCCCAGCTCCTACAATGAGCAGTTCTTC. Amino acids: CASSLELGPSSYNEQFF.

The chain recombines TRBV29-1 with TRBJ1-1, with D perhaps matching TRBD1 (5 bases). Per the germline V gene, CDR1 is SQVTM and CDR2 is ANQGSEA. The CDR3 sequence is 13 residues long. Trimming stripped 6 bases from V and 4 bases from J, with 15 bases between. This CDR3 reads CSVQGREITEAFF. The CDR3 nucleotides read TGCAGCGTCCAGGGTCGGGAGATCACTGAAGCTTTCTTT.

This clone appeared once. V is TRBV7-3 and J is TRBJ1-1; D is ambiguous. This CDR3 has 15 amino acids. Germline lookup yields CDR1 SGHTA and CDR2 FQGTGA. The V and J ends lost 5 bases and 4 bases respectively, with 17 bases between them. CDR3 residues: CASSPKRGGRTEAFF. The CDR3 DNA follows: TGTGCCAGCAGCCCAAAACGGGGAGGGCGCACTGAAGCTTTCTTT.

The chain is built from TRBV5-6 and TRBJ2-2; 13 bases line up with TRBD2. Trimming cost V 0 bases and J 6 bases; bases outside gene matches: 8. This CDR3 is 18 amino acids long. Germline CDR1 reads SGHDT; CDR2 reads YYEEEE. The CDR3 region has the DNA TGTGCCAGCAGCTTGGGACTAGCGGGAGGAATGTATTCCGGGGAGCTGTTTTTT. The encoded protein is CASSLGLAGGMYSGELFF.

The CDR3 sequence: CASKKLAGDGISTDTQYF. CDR3 nucleotides: TGCGCCAGCAAGAAACTAGCGGGGGACGGGATTAGCACAGATACGCAGTATTTT. The gene calls are TRBV5-1 and TRBJ2-3; 11 nucleotides agree with TRBD2. This CDR3 is 18 amino acids long. V was pared by 6 bases and J by 0 bases, with 12 bases of the junction left unmatched. Germline CDR1 reads SGHRS; CDR2 reads YFSETQ.

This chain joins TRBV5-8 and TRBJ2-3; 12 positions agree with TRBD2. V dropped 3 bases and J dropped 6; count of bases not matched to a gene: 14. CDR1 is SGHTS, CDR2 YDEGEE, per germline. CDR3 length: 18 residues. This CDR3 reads CASSSGRLAGALGDTQYF. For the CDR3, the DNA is TGTGCCAGCAGCTCTGGACGACTAGCGGGGGCCTTGGGTGATACGCAGTATTTT.

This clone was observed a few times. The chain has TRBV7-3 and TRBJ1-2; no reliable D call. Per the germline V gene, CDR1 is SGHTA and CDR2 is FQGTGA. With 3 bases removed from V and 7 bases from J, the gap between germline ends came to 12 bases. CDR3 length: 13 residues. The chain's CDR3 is CASSFDRGGGYTF. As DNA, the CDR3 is TGTGCCAGCAGCTTCGACCGGGGAGGTGGCTACACCTTC.

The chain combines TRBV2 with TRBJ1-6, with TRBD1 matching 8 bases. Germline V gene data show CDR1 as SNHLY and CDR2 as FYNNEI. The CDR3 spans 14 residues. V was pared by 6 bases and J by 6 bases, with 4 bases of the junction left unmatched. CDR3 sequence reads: CASRGQGRNSPLHF. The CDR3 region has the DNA TGTGCCAGCAGAGGACAGGGTCGTAATTCACCCCTCCACTTT.

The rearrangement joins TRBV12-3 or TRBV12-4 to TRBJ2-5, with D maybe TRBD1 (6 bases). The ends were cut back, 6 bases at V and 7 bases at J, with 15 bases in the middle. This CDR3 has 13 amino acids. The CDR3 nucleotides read TGTGCCAGCAGCAAGGACAGCCCTGCGACCCAGTACTTC. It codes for CASSKDSPATQYF.

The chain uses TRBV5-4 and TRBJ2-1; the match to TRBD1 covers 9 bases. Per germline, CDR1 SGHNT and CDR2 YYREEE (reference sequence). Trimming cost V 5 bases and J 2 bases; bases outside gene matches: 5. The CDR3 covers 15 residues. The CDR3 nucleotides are TGTGCCAGCAGATCCGACAGGGGGACCTACAATGAGCAGTTCTTC. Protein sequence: CASRSDRGTYNEQFF.

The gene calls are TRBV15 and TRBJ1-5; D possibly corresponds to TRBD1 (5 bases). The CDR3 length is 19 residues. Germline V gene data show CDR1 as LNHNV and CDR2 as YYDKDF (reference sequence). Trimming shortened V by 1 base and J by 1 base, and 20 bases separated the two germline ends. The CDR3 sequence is CATSRVFSPGQASNQPQHF. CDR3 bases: TGTGCCACCAGCAGAGTTTTTTCCCCTGGACAAGCAAGCAATCAGCCCCAGCATTTT.

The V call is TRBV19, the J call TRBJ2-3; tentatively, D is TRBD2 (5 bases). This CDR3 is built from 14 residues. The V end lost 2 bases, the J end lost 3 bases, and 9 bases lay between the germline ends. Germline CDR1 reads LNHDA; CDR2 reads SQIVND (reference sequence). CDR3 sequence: CASSIRGRTDTQYF. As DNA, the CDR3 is TGTGCCAGTAGTATACGAGGGCGTACAGATACGCAGTATTTT.

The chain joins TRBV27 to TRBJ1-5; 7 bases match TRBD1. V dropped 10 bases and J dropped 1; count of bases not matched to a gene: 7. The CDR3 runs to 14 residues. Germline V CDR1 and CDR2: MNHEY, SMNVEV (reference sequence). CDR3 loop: CATRDSFSNQPQHF. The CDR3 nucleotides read TGTGCCACCAGGGACAGTTTCAGCAATCAGCCCCAGCATTTT.

The CDR3 DNA follows: TGTGCCACCAGTGATCCGCGGGGGGCGAACAATGAGCAGTTCTTC. It encodes CATSDPRGANNEQFF. V and J are TRBV24-1 and TRBJ2-1, with TRBD2 matching over 8 bases. This CDR3 contains 15 residues. Germline V lookup: CDR1 KGHDR, CDR2 SFDVKD. The V segment lost 3 bases and the J segment 5 bases; nucleotides outside the gene matches: 5.

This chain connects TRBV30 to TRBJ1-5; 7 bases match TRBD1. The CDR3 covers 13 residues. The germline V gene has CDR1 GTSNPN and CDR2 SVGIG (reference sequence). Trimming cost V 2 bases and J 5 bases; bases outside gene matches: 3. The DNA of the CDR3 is TGTGCCTGGAGTAGACAGGGCGATCAGCCCCAGCATTTT. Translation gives CAWSRQGDQPQHF.

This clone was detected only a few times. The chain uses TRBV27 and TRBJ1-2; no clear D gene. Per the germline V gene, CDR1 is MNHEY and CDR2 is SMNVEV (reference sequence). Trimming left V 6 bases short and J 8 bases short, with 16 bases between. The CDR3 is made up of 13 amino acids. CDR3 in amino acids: CASRGSGVGGYTF. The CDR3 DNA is TGTGCCAGCAGGGGGAGCGGGGTTGGCGGCTACACCTTC.